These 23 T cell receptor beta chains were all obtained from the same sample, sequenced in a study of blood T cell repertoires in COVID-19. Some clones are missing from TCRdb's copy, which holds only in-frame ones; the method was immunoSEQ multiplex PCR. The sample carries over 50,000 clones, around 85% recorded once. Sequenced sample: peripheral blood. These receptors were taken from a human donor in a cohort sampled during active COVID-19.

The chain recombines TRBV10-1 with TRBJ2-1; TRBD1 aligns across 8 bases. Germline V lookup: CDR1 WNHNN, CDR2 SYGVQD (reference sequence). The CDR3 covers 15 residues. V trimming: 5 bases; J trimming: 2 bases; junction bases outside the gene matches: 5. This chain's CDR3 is CASSSDRGAYNEQFF. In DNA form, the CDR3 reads TGCGCCAGCAGTTCTGACAGGGGAGCCTACAATGAGCAGTTCTTC.

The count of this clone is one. CDR3 bases: TGTGCCAGCAGTCCCGAGGCCGCTCAGCCCCAGCATTTT. Translation gives CASSPEAAQPQHF. The rearrangement uses TRBV12-3 or TRBV12-4 and TRBJ1-5; D unclear. The V and J ends lost 5 bases and 6 bases respectively, with 11 bases between them. This CDR3 comprises 13 residues.

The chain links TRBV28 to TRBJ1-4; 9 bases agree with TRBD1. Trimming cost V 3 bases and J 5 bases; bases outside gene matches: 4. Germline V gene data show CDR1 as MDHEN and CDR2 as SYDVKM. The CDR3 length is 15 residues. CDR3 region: CASSFGTGLNEKLFF. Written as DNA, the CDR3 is TGTGCCAGCAGTTTCGGGACAGGGTTAAATGAAAAACTGTTTTTT.

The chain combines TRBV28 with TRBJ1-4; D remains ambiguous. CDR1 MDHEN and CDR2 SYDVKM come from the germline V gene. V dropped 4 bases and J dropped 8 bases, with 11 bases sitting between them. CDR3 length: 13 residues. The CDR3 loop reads CASSSPFREKLFF. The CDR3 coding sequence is TGTGCCAGCAGTTCCCCCTTCAGAGAAAAACTGTTTTTT.

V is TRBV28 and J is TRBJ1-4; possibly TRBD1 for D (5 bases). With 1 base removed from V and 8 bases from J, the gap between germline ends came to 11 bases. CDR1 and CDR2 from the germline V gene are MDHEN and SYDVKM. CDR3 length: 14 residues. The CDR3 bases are TGTGCCAGCAGTTTATTACAGGTGCACGAAAAACTGTTTTTT. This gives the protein CASSLLQVHEKLFF.

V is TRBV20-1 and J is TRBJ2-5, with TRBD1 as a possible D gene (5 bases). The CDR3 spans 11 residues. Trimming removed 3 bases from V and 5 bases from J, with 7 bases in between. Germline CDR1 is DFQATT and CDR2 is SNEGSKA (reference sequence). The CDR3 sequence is CSARAGETQYF. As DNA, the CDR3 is TGCAGTGCTAGGGCAGGGGAGACCCAGTACTTC.

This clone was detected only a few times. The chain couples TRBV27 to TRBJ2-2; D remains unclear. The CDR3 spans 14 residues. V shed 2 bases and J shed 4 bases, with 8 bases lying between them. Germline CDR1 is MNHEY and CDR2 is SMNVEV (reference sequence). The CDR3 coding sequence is TGTGCCAGCAGTTTAGGGCAGACCACCGGGGAGCTGTTTTTT. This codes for CASSLGQTTGELFF.

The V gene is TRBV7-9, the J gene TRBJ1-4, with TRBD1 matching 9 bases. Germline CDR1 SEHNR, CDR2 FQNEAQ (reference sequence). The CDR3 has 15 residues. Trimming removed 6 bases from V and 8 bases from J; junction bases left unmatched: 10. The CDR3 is CASSLTGTGPEKLFF. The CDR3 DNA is TGTGCCAGCAGTTTAACCGGGACAGGGCCCGAAAAACTGTTTTTT.

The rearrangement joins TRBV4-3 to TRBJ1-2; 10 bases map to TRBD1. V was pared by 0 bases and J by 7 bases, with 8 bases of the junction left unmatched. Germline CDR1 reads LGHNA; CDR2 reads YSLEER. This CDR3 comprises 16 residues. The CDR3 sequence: CASSQEGRQGAGGYTF. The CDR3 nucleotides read TGCGCCAGCAGCCAAGAAGGTAGACAGGGGGCGGGTGGCTACACCTTC.

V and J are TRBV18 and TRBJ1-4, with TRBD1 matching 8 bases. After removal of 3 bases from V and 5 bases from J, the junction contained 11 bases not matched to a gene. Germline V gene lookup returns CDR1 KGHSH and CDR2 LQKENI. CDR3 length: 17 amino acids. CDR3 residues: CASSPSGRGRGNEKLFF. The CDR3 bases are TGTGCCAGCTCACCGAGCGGCAGGGGGCGAGGGAATGAAAAACTGTTTTTT.

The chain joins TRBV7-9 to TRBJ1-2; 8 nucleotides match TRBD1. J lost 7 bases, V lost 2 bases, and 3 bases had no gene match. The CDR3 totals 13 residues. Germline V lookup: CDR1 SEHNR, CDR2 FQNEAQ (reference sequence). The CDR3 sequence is CASSLRQGSGYTF. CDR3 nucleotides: TGTGCCAGCAGCTTACGACAGGGGTCTGGCTACACCTTC.

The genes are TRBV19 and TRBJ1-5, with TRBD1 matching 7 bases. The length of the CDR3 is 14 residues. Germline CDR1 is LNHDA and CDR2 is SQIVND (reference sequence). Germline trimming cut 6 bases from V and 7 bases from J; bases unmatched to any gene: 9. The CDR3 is CASSLQGMGQPQHF. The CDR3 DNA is TGTGCCAGTAGCCTACAGGGGATGGGGCAGCCCCAGCATTTT.

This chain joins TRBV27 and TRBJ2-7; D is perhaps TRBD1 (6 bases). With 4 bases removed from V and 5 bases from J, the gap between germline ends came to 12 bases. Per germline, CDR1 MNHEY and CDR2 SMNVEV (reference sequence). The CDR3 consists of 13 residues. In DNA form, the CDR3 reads TGTGCCAGCAGTTCGCAGGGGATGCACGAGCAGTACTTC. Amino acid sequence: CASSSQGMHEQYF.

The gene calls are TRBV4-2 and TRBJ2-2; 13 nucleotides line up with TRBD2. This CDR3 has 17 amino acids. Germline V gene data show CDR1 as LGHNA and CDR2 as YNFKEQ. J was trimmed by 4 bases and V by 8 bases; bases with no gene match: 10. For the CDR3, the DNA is TGTGCCAGCGAAAAAGGGGGACTAGCGGGAATCACCGGGGAGCTGTTTTTT. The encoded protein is CASEKGGLAGITGELFF.

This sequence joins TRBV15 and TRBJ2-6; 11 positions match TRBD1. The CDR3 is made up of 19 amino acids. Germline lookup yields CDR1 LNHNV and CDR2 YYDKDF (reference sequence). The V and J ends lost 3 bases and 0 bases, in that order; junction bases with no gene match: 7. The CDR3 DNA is TGTGCCACCAGCAGTCTTAGAGGACAGGGGGCCTCTGGGGCCAACGTCCTGACTTTC. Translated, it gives CATSSLRGQGASGANVLTF. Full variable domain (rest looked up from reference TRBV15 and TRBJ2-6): DAMVIQNPRYQVTQFGKPVTLSCSQTLNHNVMYWYQQKSSQAPKLLFHYYDKDFNNEADTPDNFQSRRPNTSFCFLDIRSPGLGDTAMYLCATSSLRGQGASGANVLTFGAGSRLTVL.

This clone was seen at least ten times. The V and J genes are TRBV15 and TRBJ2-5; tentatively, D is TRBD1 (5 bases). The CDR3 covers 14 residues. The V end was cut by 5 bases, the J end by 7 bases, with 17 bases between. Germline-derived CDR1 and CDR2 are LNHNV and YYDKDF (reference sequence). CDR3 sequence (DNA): TGTGCCACCAGCCCCCCGCGCGCTAGGGGGACCCAGTACTTC. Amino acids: CATSPPRARGTQYF.

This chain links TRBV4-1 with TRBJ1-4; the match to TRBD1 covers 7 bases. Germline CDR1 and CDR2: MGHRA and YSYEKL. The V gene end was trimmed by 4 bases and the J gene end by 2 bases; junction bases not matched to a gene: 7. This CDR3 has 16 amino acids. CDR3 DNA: TGCGCCAGCAGCCGACTGACAGGGACCACTAATGAAAAACTGTTTTTT. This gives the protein CASSRLTGTTNEKLFF.

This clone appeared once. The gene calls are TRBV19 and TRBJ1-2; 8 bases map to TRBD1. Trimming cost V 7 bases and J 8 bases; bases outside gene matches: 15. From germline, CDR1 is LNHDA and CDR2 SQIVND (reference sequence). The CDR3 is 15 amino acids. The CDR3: CASTVGGQGARGYTF. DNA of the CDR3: TGTGCCAGTACGGTCGGAGGGCAGGGGGCGCGGGGCTACACCTTC.

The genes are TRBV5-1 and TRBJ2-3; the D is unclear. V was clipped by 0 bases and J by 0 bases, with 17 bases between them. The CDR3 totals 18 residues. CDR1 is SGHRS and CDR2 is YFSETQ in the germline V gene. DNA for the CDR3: TGCGCCAGCAGCTTGGCTGGTGGTTACTCTCGTAGCACAGATACGCAGTATTTT. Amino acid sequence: CASSLAGGYSRSTDTQYF.

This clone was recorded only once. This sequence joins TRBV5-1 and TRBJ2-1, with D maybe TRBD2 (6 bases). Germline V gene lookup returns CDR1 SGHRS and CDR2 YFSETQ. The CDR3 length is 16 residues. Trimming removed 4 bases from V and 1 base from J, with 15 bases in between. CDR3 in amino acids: CASSRTTGASYNEQFF. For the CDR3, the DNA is TGCGCCAGCAGCCGTACGACGGGAGCTTCCTACAATGAGCAGTTCTTC.

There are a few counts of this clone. Here the CDR3 DNA reads TGTGCCACCAGCAGATCTTATGATAATTCACCCCTCCACTTT. It translates to CATSRSYDNSPLHF. The gene calls are TRBV15 and TRBJ1-6; D not certain. The CDR3 sequence is 14 residues long. V was cut by 2 bases and J by 5 bases, with 7 bases left in between. Germline assignment: CDR1 LNHNV and CDR2 YYDKDF (reference sequence). Drawing the rest from reference TRBV15 and TRBJ1-6, the complete variable domain is DAMVIQNPRYQVTQFGKPVTLSCSQTLNHNVMYWYQQKSSQAPKLLFHYYDKDFNNEADTPDNFQSRRPNTSFCFLDIRSPGLGDTAMYLCATSRSYDNSPLHFGNGTRLTVT.

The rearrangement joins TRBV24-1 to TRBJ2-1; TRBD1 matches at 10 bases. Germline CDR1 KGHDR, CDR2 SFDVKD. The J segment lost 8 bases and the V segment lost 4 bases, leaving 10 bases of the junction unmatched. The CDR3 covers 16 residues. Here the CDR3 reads CATSEPGTGALDEQFF. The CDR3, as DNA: TGTGCCACCAGTGAGCCCGGGACAGGGGCTTTGGATGAGCAGTTCTTC.

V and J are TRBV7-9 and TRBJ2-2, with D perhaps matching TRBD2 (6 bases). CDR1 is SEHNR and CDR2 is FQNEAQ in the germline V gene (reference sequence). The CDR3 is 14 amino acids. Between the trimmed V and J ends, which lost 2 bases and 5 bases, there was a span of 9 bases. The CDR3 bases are TGTGCCAGCAGCTTAACTCGGGGGACCGGGGAGCTGTTTTTT. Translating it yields CASSLTRGTGELFF.